The 14 T cell receptor beta chains given below trace back to one sample, sequenced in a study of identifying expanded T cells in peripheral blood. Repertoires were generated with immunoSEQ multiplex PCR, while TCRdb's copy carries only in-frame clones and drops some. The sample has 95,000 to 100,000 clones, approximately 90% seen once. Source material: blood. These receptors were taken from a person between 18 and 70 years old in good health.

The rearrangement links TRBV6-6 to TRBJ1-5; 7 positions match TRBD1. CDR1 and CDR2 (germline): MNHNY, SVGAGI (reference sequence). Trimming cost V 7 bases and J 7 bases; bases outside gene matches: 7. The length of the CDR3 is 13 residues. This CDR3 is CASTRQGGQPQHF. Written as DNA, the CDR3 is TGTGCCAGCACCCGACAGGGAGGACAGCCCCAGCATTTT.

The chain recombines TRBV18 with TRBJ2-5; either TRBD1 or TRBD2 may supply D (5 bases each). The CDR3 has 15 amino acids. V shed 2 bases and J shed 3 bases, with 13 bases lying between them. Per the germline V gene, CDR1 is KGHSH and CDR2 is LQKENI. This chain's CDR3 is CASSPRLGAEETQYF. Written as DNA, the CDR3 is TGTGCCAGCTCACCAAGGCTCGGGGCCGAAGAGACCCAGTACTTC.

For the CDR3, the DNA is TGTGCCAGCAGAACCGGGACGCCTGGTGAAGCTTTCTTT. Translating it yields CASRTGTPGEAFF. V usage is TRBV5-6 and J usage is TRBJ1-1; D possibly corresponds to TRBD1 (5 bases). This CDR3 has 13 residues. Germline CDR1 is SGHDT and CDR2 is YYEEEE. V was shortened by 5 bases and J by 7 bases, with 15 bases between the two germline ends.

V is TRBV4-3 and J is TRBJ2-1; 12 bases match TRBD2. Germline-derived CDR1 and CDR2 are LGHNA and YSLEER. This CDR3 has 17 residues. V lost 2 bases, J lost 9 bases, and 11 bases stayed unmatched. This chain's CDR3 is CASSQSPTSGGPGEQFF. Here the CDR3 DNA reads TGCGCCAGCAGCCAAAGCCCCACTAGCGGGGGGCCCGGTGAGCAGTTCTTC.

The chain has TRBV28 and TRBJ1-4; the D is unclear. Germline V gene data show CDR1 as MDHEN and CDR2 as SYDVKM. The CDR3 spans 16 residues. V lost 4 bases and J lost 5, with 17 bases in between. The CDR3 is CASSSLSQAGNEKLFF. DNA of the CDR3: TGTGCCAGCAGTTCCCTCTCCCAGGCGGGGAATGAAAAACTGTTTTTT. The complete variable domain, with remaining parts taken from reference TRBV28 and TRBJ1-4, reads DVKVTQSSRYLVKRTGEKVFLECVQDMDHENMFWYRQDPGLGLRLIYFSYDVKMKEKGDIPEGYSVSREKKERFSLILESASTNQTSMYLCASSSLSQAGNEKLFFGSGTQLSVL.

Only a few counts were recorded for this clone. The CDR3 bases are TGTGCCAGCAGCCGCCTTGTAGGGCATTTT. Amino acid sequence: CASSRLVGHF. V is TRBV7-2 and J is TRBJ1-5, with no clear D. The germline gives CDR1 SGHTA, CDR2 FQGNSA. The CDR3 spans 10 residues. V was shortened by 5 bases and J by 15 bases, with 11 bases between the two germline ends.

This clone was picked up one time. V is TRBV2 and J is TRBJ2-7, with 13 bases identical to TRBD2. The V gene's germline CDR1 is SNHLY and CDR2 FYNNEI. This CDR3 is 15 amino acids long. V lost 6 bases, J lost 5 bases, and 7 bases stayed unmatched. DNA for the CDR3: TGTGCCAGCAGAACCCCACTAGCGGGGGGGCACGAGCAGTACTTC. Translated: CASRTPLAGGHEQYF. The full variable domain, completed using reference TRBV2 and TRBJ2-7, is EPEVTQTPSHQVTQMGQEVILRCVPISNHLYFYWYRQILGQKVEFLVSFYNNEISEKSEIFDDQFSVERPDGSNFTLKIRSTKLEDSAMYFCASRTPLAGGHEQYFGPGTRLTVT.

The rearrangement joins TRBV2 to TRBJ2-5; D unresolved. The germline CDR1 and CDR2 sequences are SNHLY and FYNNEI. The length of the CDR3 is 13 residues. Trimming left V 6 bases short and J 7 bases short, with 15 bases between. DNA of the CDR3: TGTGCCAGCAGCCAAGGAACCAAAGGGACCCAGTACTTC. Amino acid sequence: CASSQGTKGTQYF. The full variable domain, with the rest looked up from reference TRBV2 and TRBJ2-5, is EPEVTQTPSHQVTQMGQEVILRCVPISNHLYFYWYRQILGQKVEFLVSFYNNEISEKSEIFDDQFSVERPDGSNFTLKIRSTKLEDSAMYFCASSQGTKGTQYFGPGTRLLVL.

The chain employs TRBV27 and TRBJ1-2; TRBD1 aligns across 10 bases. Germline V gene lookup returns CDR1 MNHEY and CDR2 SMNVEV (reference sequence). CDR3 length: 18 residues. With V trimmed by 6 bases and J by 2 bases, 15 bases remained unmatched. CDR3 in DNA: TGTGCCAGCAGCCAATATCCGGGACAGGGGCCTCTGAACTATGGCTACACCTTC. Translated: CASSQYPGQGPLNYGYTF.

The gene calls are TRBV6-1 and TRBJ2-5, with TRBD1 matching 7 bases. Germline V gene data show CDR1 as MNHNS and CDR2 as SASEGT. The junction had 1 base not matched to a gene; V was cut back by 3 bases and J by 0 bases. The CDR3 spans 14 residues. The chain's CDR3 is CASSEGQYQETQYF. The CDR3 DNA reads TGTGCCAGCAGTGAGGGACAGTACCAAGAGACCCAGTACTTC.

The chain combines TRBV5-6 with TRBJ2-7; D unclear. CDR3 length: 14 residues. Trimming removed 0 bases at V and 2 bases at J, with 9 bases between. CDR1 is SGHDT, CDR2 YYEEEE, per germline. Here the CDR3 reads CASSLGLTTYEQYF. In nucleotides, the CDR3 is TGTGCCAGCAGCTTGGGTCTCACAACCTACGAGCAGTACTTC.

The chain carries TRBV29-1 and TRBJ2-3; D is unclear. The CDR3 extends over 14 amino acids. Germline V gene lookup returns CDR1 SQVTM and CDR2 ANQGSEA. V lost 4 bases and J 6 bases, leaving 17 bases between the germline ends. This CDR3 reads CSVVRPDLGDTQYF. The DNA for the CDR3 is TGCAGCGTTGTGCGGCCGGACCTTGGGGATACGCAGTATTTT.

DNA for the CDR3: TGTGCCAGCCTAAAAGGCGATACGCAGTATTTT. Protein: CASLKGDTQYF. The chain couples TRBV6-5 to TRBJ2-3; D not certain. In germline, CDR1 is MNHEY, CDR2 SVGAGI. Trimming left V 8 bases short and J 6 bases short, with 9 bases between. There are 11 residues in the CDR3.

The chain uses TRBV6-1 and TRBJ2-2; 7 bases line up with TRBD2. The trim removed 6 bases at V and 0 bases at J, leaving 4 bases unmatched. Germline V CDR1 and CDR2: MNHNS, SASEGT. The CDR3 consists of 15 residues. The CDR3, as DNA: TGTGCCAGCAGCCTGGGACTACCGAACACCGGGGAGCTGTTTTTT. Its protein is CASSLGLPNTGELFF.